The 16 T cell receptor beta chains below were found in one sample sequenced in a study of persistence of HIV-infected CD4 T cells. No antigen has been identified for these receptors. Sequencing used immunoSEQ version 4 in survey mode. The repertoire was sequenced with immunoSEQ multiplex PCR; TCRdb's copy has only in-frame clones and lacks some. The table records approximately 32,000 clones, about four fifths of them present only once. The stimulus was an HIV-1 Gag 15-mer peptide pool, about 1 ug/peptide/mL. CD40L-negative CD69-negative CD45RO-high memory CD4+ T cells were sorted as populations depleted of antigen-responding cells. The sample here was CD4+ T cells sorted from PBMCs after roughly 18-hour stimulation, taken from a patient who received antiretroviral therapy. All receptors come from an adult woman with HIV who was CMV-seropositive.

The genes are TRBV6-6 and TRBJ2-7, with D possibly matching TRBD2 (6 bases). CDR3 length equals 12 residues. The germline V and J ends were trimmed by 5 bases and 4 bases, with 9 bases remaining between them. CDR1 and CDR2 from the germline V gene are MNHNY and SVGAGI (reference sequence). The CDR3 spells CASSQGLYEQYF. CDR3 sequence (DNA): TGTGCCAGCAGTCAGGGACTTTACGAGCAGTACTTC.

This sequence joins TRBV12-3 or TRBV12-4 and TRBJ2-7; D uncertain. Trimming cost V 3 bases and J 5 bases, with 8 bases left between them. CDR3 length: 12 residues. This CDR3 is CASSFGFDEQYF. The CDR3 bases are TGTGCCAGCAGTTTCGGTTTTGACGAGCAGTACTTC.

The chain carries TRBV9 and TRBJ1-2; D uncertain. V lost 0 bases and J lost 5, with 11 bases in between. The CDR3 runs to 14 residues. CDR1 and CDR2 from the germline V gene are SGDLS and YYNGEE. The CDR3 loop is CASSVGSGSYGYTF. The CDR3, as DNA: TGTGCCAGCAGCGTAGGTTCCGGGAGTTATGGCTACACCTTC.

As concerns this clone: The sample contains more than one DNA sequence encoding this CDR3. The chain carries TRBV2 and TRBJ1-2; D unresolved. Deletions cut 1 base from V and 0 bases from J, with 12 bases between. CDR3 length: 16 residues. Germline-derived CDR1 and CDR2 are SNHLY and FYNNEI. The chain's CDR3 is CASSEGRTRPNYGYTF. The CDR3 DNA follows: TGTGCCAGCAGTGAAGGACGGACCCGACCTAACTATGGCTACACCTTC. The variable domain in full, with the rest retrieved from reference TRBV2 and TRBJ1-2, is EPEVTQTPSHQVTQMGQEVILRCVPISNHLYFYWYRQILGQKVEFLVSFYNNEISEKSEIFDDQFSVERPDGSNFTLKIRSTKLEDSAMYFCASSEGRTRPNYGYTFGSGTRLTVV.

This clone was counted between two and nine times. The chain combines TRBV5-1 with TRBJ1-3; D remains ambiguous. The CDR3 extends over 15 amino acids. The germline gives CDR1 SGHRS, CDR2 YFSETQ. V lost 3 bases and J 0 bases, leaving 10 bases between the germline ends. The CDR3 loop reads CASSSDASSGNTIYF. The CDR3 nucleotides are TGCGCCAGCAGCTCGGACGCCAGCTCTGGAAACACCATATATTTT.

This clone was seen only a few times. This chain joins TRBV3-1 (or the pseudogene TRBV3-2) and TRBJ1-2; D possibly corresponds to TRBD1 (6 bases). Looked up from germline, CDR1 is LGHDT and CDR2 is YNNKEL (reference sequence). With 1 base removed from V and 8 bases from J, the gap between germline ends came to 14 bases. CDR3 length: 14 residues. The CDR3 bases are TGTGCCAGCAGCCAAGGGATGGGGGCGGGAGGCTACACCTTC. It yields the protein CASSQGMGAGGYTF.

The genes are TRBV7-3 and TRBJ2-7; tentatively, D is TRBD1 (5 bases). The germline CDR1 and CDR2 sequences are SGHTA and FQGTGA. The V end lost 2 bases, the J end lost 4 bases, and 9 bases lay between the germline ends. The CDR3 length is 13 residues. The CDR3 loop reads CASSLQGGYEQYF. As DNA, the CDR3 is TGTGCCAGCAGCTTACAGGGTGGGTACGAGCAGTACTTC.

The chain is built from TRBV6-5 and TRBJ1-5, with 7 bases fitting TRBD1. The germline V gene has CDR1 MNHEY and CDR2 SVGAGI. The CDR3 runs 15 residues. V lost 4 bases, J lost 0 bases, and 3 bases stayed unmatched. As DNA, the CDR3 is TGTGCCAGCAGTTTTCAGGGGGATAGCAATCAGCCCCAGCATTTT. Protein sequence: CASSFQGDSNQPQHF.

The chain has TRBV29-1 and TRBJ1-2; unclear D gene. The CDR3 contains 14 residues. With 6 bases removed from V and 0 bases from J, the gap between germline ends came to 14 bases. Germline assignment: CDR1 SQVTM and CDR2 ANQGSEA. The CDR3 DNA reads TGCAGCGTGGAAACAAAGAGCGCTAACTATGGCTACACCTTC. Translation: CSVETKSANYGYTF. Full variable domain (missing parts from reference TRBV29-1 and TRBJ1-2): SAVISQKPSRDICQRGTSLTIQCQVDSQVTMMFWYRQQPGQSLTLIATANQGSEATYESGFVIDKFPISRPNLTFSTLTVSNMSPEDSSIYLCSVETKSANYGYTFGSGTRLTVV.

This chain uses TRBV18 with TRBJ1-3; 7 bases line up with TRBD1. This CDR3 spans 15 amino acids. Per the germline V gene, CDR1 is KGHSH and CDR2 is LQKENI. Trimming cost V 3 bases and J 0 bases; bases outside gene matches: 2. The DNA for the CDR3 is TGTGCCAGCTCACCCGACAGGGTCTCTGGAAACACCATATATTTT. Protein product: CASSPDRVSGNTIYF.

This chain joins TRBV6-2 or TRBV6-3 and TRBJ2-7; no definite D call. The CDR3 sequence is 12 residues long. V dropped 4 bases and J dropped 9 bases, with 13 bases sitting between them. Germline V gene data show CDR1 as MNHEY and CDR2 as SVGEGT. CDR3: CASSFPSMVQYF. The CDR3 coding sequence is TGTGCCAGCAGTTTCCCGTCTATGGTGCAGTACTTC.

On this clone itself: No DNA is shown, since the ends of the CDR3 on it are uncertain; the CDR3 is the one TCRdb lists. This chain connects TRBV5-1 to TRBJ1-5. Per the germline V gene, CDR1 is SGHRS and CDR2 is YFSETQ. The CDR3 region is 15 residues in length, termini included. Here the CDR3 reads CASRAGPNSNQPQHF.

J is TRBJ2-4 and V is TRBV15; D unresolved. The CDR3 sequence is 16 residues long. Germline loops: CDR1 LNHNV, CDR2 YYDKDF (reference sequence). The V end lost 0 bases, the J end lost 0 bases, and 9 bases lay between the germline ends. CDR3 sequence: CATSRDRALAKNIQYF. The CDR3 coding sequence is TGTGCCACCAGCAGAGATCGGGCACTAGCCAAAAACATTCAGTACTTC.

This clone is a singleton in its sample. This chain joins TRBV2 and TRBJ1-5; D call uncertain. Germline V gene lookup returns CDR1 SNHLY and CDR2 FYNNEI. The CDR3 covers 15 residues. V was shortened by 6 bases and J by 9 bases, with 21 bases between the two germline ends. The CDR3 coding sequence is TGTGCCAGCAGCGACTCCCCTCCCGGGTTCTGGCCCCAGCATTTT. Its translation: CASSDSPPGFWPQHF.

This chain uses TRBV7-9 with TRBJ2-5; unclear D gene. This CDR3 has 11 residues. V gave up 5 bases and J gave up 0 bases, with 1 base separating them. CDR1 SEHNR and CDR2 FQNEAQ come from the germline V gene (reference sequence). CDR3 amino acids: CASSHQETQYF. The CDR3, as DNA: TGTGCCAGCAGCCACCAAGAGACCCAGTACTTC.

CDR3 residues: CASSYSALSGYEQYF. For the CDR3, the DNA is TGTGCCAGCAGTTACTCTGCTCTCTCGGGCTACGAGCAGTACTTC. This chain links TRBV6-5 with TRBJ2-7; D unclear. This CDR3 has 15 amino acids. The germline gives CDR1 MNHEY, CDR2 SVGAGI. V lost 0 bases and J 3 bases, leaving 12 bases between the germline ends.